These 3 T cell receptor beta chains share one sample of origin, sequenced in a study of blood T cell repertoires in COVID-19 (dated by TCRdb to the early 2020s). Receptor libraries were prepared by the immunoSEQ multiplex PCR assay. In TCRdb, the immuneACCESS table is reduced to in-frame sequences with V and J assigned. These tables do not hold every clone; where another copy was compared, an unresolved V gene accounts for under half, and the others remain unexplained. Here the sample has over 75,000 clones; roughly 84% occur a single time. The top ten clones comprise approximately 34% of the sample. Sequencing input: peripheral blood. The receptor source for this set is a woman older than 75 with active or convalescent COVID-19.

V gene TRBV29-1 combines with J gene TRBJ1-5, with D tentatively TRBD1 (6 bases). The CDR3 loop spans 15 amino acids. In germline, CDR1 is SQVTM, CDR2 ANQGSEA. V was clipped by 6 bases and J by 0 bases, with 15 bases between them. CDR3 residues: CSVGETGNSNQPQHF. CDR3 DNA: TGCAGCGTCGGTGAAACAGGGAATAGCAATCAGCCCCAGCATTTT. The whole variable domain, filled in from reference TRBV29-1 and TRBJ1-5, reads SAVISQKPSRDICQRGTSLTIQCQVDSQVTMMFWYRQQPGQSLTLIATANQGSEATYESGFVIDKFPISRPNLTFSTLTVSNMSPEDSSIYLCSVGETGNSNQPQHFGDGTRLSIL.

The chain has TRBV11-2 and TRBJ2-1; tentative D call: TRBD2 (7 bases). The CDR3 length is 18 residues. Germline CDR1 reads SGHAT; CDR2 reads FQNNGV. V was clipped by 4 bases and J by 7 bases, with 26 bases between them. The chain's CDR3 is CASSSRRGGGNVGNEQFF. The CDR3 region has the DNA TGTGCCAGCAGCTCGAGAAGGGGGGGAGGGAACGTAGGGAATGAGCAGTTCTTC.

This chain links TRBV2 with TRBJ2-7; D remains ambiguous. Germline-derived CDR1 and CDR2 are SNHLY and FYNNEI. This CDR3 spans 12 amino acids. V lost 4 bases to trimming and J lost 6 bases, with 10 bases between them. The CDR3 loop is CASSGNSLEQYF. The CDR3 DNA is TGTGCCAGCAGTGGGAACAGCCTCGAGCAGTACTTC.